These 15 T cell receptor beta chains came from one sample sequenced in a study of blood T cell repertoires in COVID-19. Some clones are missing from TCRdb's copy, which holds only in-frame ones; the method was immunoSEQ multiplex PCR. The repertoire consists of over 85,000 clones, with around nine tenths occurring once and the leading ten covering 2% to 2.5%. The sample comprised peripheral blood. The receptors derive from a man aged 50-60 years with active COVID-19.

The gene calls are TRBV2 and TRBJ2-7, with 7 bases matching TRBD2. With 8 bases clipped from V and 0 bases from J, the junction kept 7 bases outside the gene matches. This CDR3 region has 14 residues. Germline assignment: CDR1 SNHLY and CDR2 FYNNEI. The CDR3: CASLGRGHSYEQYF. The DNA for the CDR3 is TGTGCCAGCCTTGGGAGGGGCCACTCCTACGAGCAGTACTTC.

V gene TRBV4-1 combines with J gene TRBJ2-1, with 7 bases aligning to TRBD2. Looked up from germline, CDR1 is MGHRA and CDR2 is YSYEKL. Trimming cost V 5 bases and J 7 bases; bases outside gene matches: 17. This CDR3 region has 17 residues. CDR3 in DNA: TGCGCCAGCAGCTTATCGCACGGGGAGGGTTTCTGGAATGAGCAGTTCTTC. Protein product: CASSLSHGEGFWNEQFF.

The chain couples TRBV7-2 to TRBJ1-5; TRBD1 is a possible D gene (6 bases). Per germline, CDR1 SGHTA and CDR2 FQGNSA. The CDR3 runs 16 residues. Trimming shortened V by 5 bases and J by 4 bases, and 18 bases separated the two germline ends. The CDR3 DNA sequence: TGTGCCAGCAGCCCCCGGGGTGGGGACATTAATCAGCCCCAGCATTTT. Amino acids: CASSPRGGDINQPQHF.

The rearrangement links TRBV5-6 to TRBJ1-1; D call uncertain. The CDR3 totals 15 residues. The germline V gene has CDR1 SGHDT and CDR2 YYEEEE. V gave up 0 bases and J gave up 1 base, with 10 bases separating them. The CDR3 DNA is TGTGCCAGCAGCTTGGGCGGCCTCTCGAACACTGAAGCTTTCTTT. It encodes CASSLGGLSNTEAFF. Filled out from reference TRBV5-6 and TRBJ1-1, the complete variable domain reads DAGVTQSPTHLIKTRGQQVTLRCSPKSGHDTVSWYQQALGQGPQFIFQYYEEEERQRGNFPDRFSGHQFPNYSSELNVNALLLGDSALYLCASSLGGLSNTEAFFGQGTRLTVV.

This clone was observed a single time. V gene TRBV18 combines with J gene TRBJ2-3; 12 nucleotides line up with TRBD2. Germline CDR1 and CDR2: KGHSH and LQKENI. V was pared by 3 bases and J by 6 bases, with 13 bases of the junction left unmatched. The CDR3 has 18 amino acids. The CDR3 sequence: CASSPTATSGGPRDTQYF. The CDR3 bases are TGTGCCAGCTCACCCACGGCGACTAGCGGGGGTCCCCGGGATACGCAGTATTTT.

The chain joins TRBV6-5 to TRBJ2-7, with D perhaps TRBD2 (6 bases). V lost 5 bases, J lost 1 base, and 12 bases lay in between. The length of the CDR3 is 14 residues. CDR1 and CDR2 (germline): MNHEY, SVGAGI. CDR3 residues: CASSISGSSYEQYF. The CDR3 DNA follows: TGTGCCAGCAGTATTAGCGGATCGTCCTACGAGCAGTACTTC.

CDR3 DNA sequence: TGTGCCAGCTCACGGGAACAGGGTAAAACAGATACGCAGTATTTT. This codes for CASSREQGKTDTQYF. This chain joins TRBV18 and TRBJ2-3; D might be TRBD1 (6 bases). This CDR3 has 15 amino acids. The germline gives CDR1 KGHSH, CDR2 LQKENI. The V end was cut by 4 bases, the J end by 3 bases, with 14 bases between.

In DNA form, the CDR3 reads TGTGCCAGCAGCGCACAGGGTACAAGGACTGAAGCTTTCTTT. It translates to CASSAQGTRTEAFF. The genes are TRBV11-1 and TRBJ1-1, with D maybe TRBD1 (6 bases). The CDR3 contains 14 residues. In germline, CDR1 is SGHAT, CDR2 FQDESV (reference sequence). V lost 5 bases, J lost 5 bases, and 15 bases lay in between. Full variable domain (rest looked up from reference TRBV11-1 and TRBJ1-1): EAEVAQSPRYKITEKSQAVAFWCDPISGHATLYWYRQILGQGPELLVQFQDESVVDDSQLPKDRFSAERLKGVDSTLKIQPAELGDSAMYLCASSAQGTRTEAFFGQGTRLTVV.

The chain uses TRBV3-1 (or the pseudogene TRBV3-2) and TRBJ2-3; 7 bases match TRBD2. Germline V gene data show CDR1 as LGHDT and CDR2 as YNNKEL (reference sequence). Trimming removed 4 bases from V and 9 bases from J; junction bases left unmatched: 10. The CDR3 spans 14 residues. CDR3 residues: CASSPGLDSRTQYF. The CDR3 DNA reads TGTGCCAGCAGCCCAGGACTAGACTCCCGGACGCAGTATTTT.

The V call is TRBV19, the J call TRBJ2-7; 7 bases are shared with TRBD1. The CDR3 is made up of 16 amino acids. Looked up from germline, CDR1 is LNHDA and CDR2 is SQIVND (reference sequence). V gave up 7 bases and J gave up 4 bases; unmatched junction bases: 16. CDR3 sequence: CASKVSSGTVGYEQYF. The CDR3 DNA is TGTGCCAGTAAGGTTTCCTCCGGGACAGTCGGTTACGAGCAGTACTTC.

The chain has TRBV12-3 or TRBV12-4 and TRBJ1-2; 8 bases fit TRBD1. Unmatched junction bases numbered 8, after V lost 6 bases and J lost 8 bases. This CDR3 has 13 residues. CDR3 coding DNA: TGTGCCAGCAGCCCCAGGGGGCCGGCGGGCTACACCTTC. Translated: CASSPRGPAGYTF.

The genes are TRBV4-3 and TRBJ2-3; TRBD1 aligns across 7 bases. Germline V gives CDR1 LGHNA, CDR2 YSLEER. J was trimmed by 3 bases and V by 1 base; bases with no gene match: 4. CDR3 length equals 15 residues. This CDR3 reads CASSQADRVTDTQYF. The CDR3 coding sequence is TGCGCCAGCAGCCAAGCCGACAGGGTAACAGATACGCAGTATTTT.

The rearrangement uses TRBV2 and TRBJ1-1; perhaps TRBD1 as D (5 bases). V lost 5 bases and J 7 bases, leaving 17 bases between the germline ends. Germline assignment: CDR1 SNHLY and CDR2 FYNNEI. The CDR3 is 14 amino acids. The DNA of the CDR3 is TGTGCCAGCAGTAGTGAACGGGGGGGGATTGAAGCTTTCTTT. Its translation: CASSSERGGIEAFF.

This rearrangement joins TRBV2 to TRBJ1-6; unclear D gene. Germline CDR1 SNHLY, CDR2 FYNNEI. The length of the CDR3 is 14 residues. Trimming took 6 bases from V and 9 from J, leaving 15 bases between them. As DNA, the CDR3 is TGTGCCAGCAGGACCACCGCGGGTGGTTCACCCCTCCACTTT. As protein: CASRTTAGGSPLHF. Variable domain in full (rest from reference TRBV2 and TRBJ1-6): EPEVTQTPSHQVTQMGQEVILRCVPISNHLYFYWYRQILGQKVEFLVSFYNNEISEKSEIFDDQFSVERPDGSNFTLKIRSTKLEDSAMYFCASRTTAGGSPLHFGNGTRLTVT.

This chain joins TRBV6-6 and TRBJ2-4, with unresolved D. The V and J ends lost 5 bases and 0 bases respectively, with 17 bases between them. Germline CDR1 and CDR2: MNHNY and SVGAGI (reference sequence). This CDR3 has 17 residues. CDR3 DNA: TGTGCCAGCAGTCCCCGCGGAGACCCACTAGCCAAAAACATTCAGTACTTC. Protein product: CASSPRGDPLAKNIQYF.